This is a list of T cell receptor beta chains from one sample in a study of T cells in Graves' hyperthyroidism and ophthalmopathy. TCRdb itself ran the multiplex PCR reads through MiXCR, one entry per CDR3 protein. Of about 510,000 distinct CDR3 sequences in the sample, 14% are singletons; the top ten hold approximately 13%. The sequencing input was blood. These receptors all come from a middle-aged woman with Graves' hyperthyroidism. Both conserved end residues are trimmed from each CDR3. Where a row states a size, it is once, few, many or the class of an expanded clone; other rows omit it.

many	TRBV12-3/TRBV12-4	TRBJ2-1	ASSPWVNEQF
many	TRBV11-2	TRBJ2-4	ASSFADKKY
few	TRBV27	TRBJ2-2	ASSFLGGSNTGELF
many	TRBV12-3/TRBV12-4	TRBJ2-2	ASSLQGAVGELF
few	TRBV6-1	TRBJ2-1	ASSEEDIYNEQF
few	TRBV2	TRBJ2-3	ASKAGSTDTQY
-	TRBV19	TRBJ1-2	ASSPTGGSGYT
-	TRBV20-1	TRBJ2-2	SARDWERGPGELF
many	TRBV19	TRBJ2-7	ASSRTGGYEQY
many	TRBV28	TRBJ2-2	ATVRDSGRGELF
-	TRBV28	TRBJ2-7	ASTPGTHNNEQY
-	TRBV7-2	TRBJ2-3	ASSSSGTSGRTDTQY
-	TRBV18	TRBJ1-1	ASTKRAQEGNTEAF
few	TRBV6-1	TRBJ2-7	ASSPIRPDGSSEQY
many	TRBV12-3/TRBV12-4	TRBJ1-1	ASSHPTENTEAF
many	TRBV20-1	TRBJ1-5	SAKTGGGYSNQPQH
-	TRBV2	TRBJ2-7	ASIRQGSYEQY
-	TRBV9	TRBJ1-6	ASSLMMGAYNSPLH
many	TRBV11-2	TRBJ2-7	ASSLGASAYEQY
many	TRBV30	TRBJ1-5	AWSWRGVNQPQH
many	TRBV7-8	TRBJ2-3	ASTHRYLDTQY
few	TRBV6-1	TRBJ1-1	ASSLNRGPTEAF
-	TRBV19	TRBJ2-5	ASGRAETQY
many	TRBV15	TRBJ2-5	ATSRDAVAGLWY
many	TRBV7-7	TRBJ2-3	ASSFDYTDTQY
-	TRBV5-1	TRBJ2-1	ASSLGPSGDYDEQF
many	TRBV7-6	TRBJ2-1	ASSLYVAGGMGEQF
few	TRBV5-1	TRBJ2-7	ASSLSRGPDEQY
many	TRBV28	TRBJ1-5	ATRNQGFGSQPQH
-	TRBV10-2	TRBJ2-1	ASRVTSEPRRF
few	TRBV2	TRBJ2-2	ASTPSSGADNTGELF
many	TRBV7-3	TRBJ2-3	ASSLNPASGTDTQY
many	TRBV6-1	TRBJ2-1	ASSERPTTGLAGTFNEQF
few	TRBV20-1	TRBJ1-6	SAPDLNSPLH
-	TRBV27	TRBJ1-2	ASSYRGLSYGCT
many	TRBV7-2	TRBJ2-5	ASSWDRATQY
-	TRBV4-1	TRBJ1-1	ASSQGLGQGFSEAF
many	TRBV29-1	TRBJ1-1	SVVLGKMNTEAF
many	TRBV20-1	TRBJ2-7	SASASGYYEQY
many	TRBV7-2	TRBJ2-3	ASSTRGASTDTQY
many	TRBV7-8	TRBJ2-7	ASSFGLAAYEQY
-	TRBV10-2	TRBJ1-5	ASSESLRVQPQH
many	TRBV5-1	TRBJ2-1	ASSLGSWGRF
few	TRBV20-1	TRBJ1-3	SARVPSGNTIY
many	TRBV12-3/TRBV12-4	TRBJ2-7	ASSFLYYEQY